This T cell receptor beta chain was sequenced during a study of T cell responses to AZD1222 COVID-19 vaccine. TCRdb's table, derived via immunoSEQ multiplex PCR, lists solely in-frame clones and lacks some. The top ten hold 20% to 30% of the sample, which has tens of thousands of clones, around 86% seen once. A remark on this clone: Its antigen is undetermined.

Study-wide results and caveats: CD4 TCRs associated with vaccination spanned spike, dominating at 160-218 and 743-854. The study identified only 6 or 7 AZD1222 recipients as seropositive at baseline. Females outnumbered males among donors, who were mostly white British; clonal diversity was possibly underestimated.

Sample: peripheral blood, taken on day 0 of AZD1222 vaccination. This receptor was taken from an adult in good health.

Written as DNA, the CDR3 is TGTGCCAGCAGTCTAACCGGGACAGGGGGCTCCGGTGGCTACACCTTC. Residues: CASSLTGTGGSGGYTF. The chain combines TRBV2 with TRBJ1-2, with 12 bases identical to TRBD1. With 5 bases clipped from V and 7 bases from J, the junction kept 11 bases outside the gene matches. The germline V gene has CDR1 SNHLY and CDR2 FYNNEI. The CDR3 has 16 amino acids.